Following are 16 T cell receptor beta chains from one sample sequenced in a study of shared clonotypes between healthy human individuals. Some clones are missing from TCRdb's copy, which holds only in-frame ones; the method was immunoSEQ multiplex PCR. The repertoire holds under 2,500,000 clones, with approximately 96% as singletons. Sequenced material: naive CD4+ T cells sorted from blood. The subset denotes: CD45RA+ positively selected. The receptor source for this set is a young man in good health.

The chain employs TRBV5-4 and TRBJ1-1; D is undetermined. CDR3 size: 16 residues. The V end was cut by 3 bases, the J end by 4 bases, with 19 bases between. CDR1 and CDR2 (germline): SGHNT, YYREEE (reference sequence). CDR3 amino acids: CASSSGPPEGSTEAFF. For the CDR3, the DNA is TGTGCCAGCAGCTCCGGGCCCCCCGAAGGAAGCACTGAAGCTTTCTTT.

For this clone: This same CDR3 is encoded by further DNA sequences in the sample. The rearrangement uses TRBV28 and TRBJ1-2; D is perhaps TRBD1 (5 bases). V lost 6 bases and J lost 2, with 7 bases in between. The length of the CDR3 is 12 residues. The germline gives CDR1 MDHEN, CDR2 SYDVKM. The CDR3 loop reads CASSDSNYGYTF. The CDR3 region has the DNA TGTGCCAGCAGCGACAGCAACTATGGCTACACCTTC.

This clone was seen a single time. This chain connects TRBV7-2 to TRBJ2-5; D is perhaps TRBD2 (5 bases). Germline V gene lookup returns CDR1 SGHTA and CDR2 FQGNSA. The CDR3 consists of 15 residues. With 5 bases removed from V and 2 bases from J, the gap between germline ends came to 15 bases. The CDR3 DNA is TGTGCCAGCAGCACCAGGATAGCGCCACAAGAGACCCAGTACTTC. It codes for CASSTRIAPQETQYF.

As for this clone: Germline and junction disagree at one end, which may indicate a read error. Other DNA sequences of this sample code for an identical CDR3. This chain links TRBV7-3 with TRBJ1-4, with D unclear. The CDR3 loop spans 15 amino acids. From germline, CDR1 is SGHTA and CDR2 FQGTGA. This CDR3 reads CASSLTGGQGEKLFF. DNA of the CDR3: TGTGCCAGCAGCTTAACGGGCGGGCAAGGAGAAAAACTGTTTTTC.

This sequence joins TRBV2 and TRBJ2-6, with D hard to call. The CDR3 is 15 amino acids. The V end lost 3 bases, the J end lost 1 base, and 7 bases lay between the germline ends. CDR1 is SNHLY and CDR2 is FYNNEI in the germline V gene. In nucleotides, the CDR3 is TGTGCCAGCAGTGAGGACCGTTCTGGGGCCAACGTCCTGACTTTC. Amino acid sequence: CASSEDRSGANVLTF.

The chain uses TRBV6-5 and TRBJ1-5; tentative D call: TRBD1 (5 bases). V was shortened by 2 bases and J by 3 bases, with 14 bases between the two germline ends. CDR1 and CDR2 (germline): MNHEY, SVGAGI. CDR3 length equals 16 residues. The CDR3 DNA reads TGTGCCAGCAGTTACCAGCTAGGGGATATCAATCAGCCCCAGCATTTT. Amino acids: CASSYQLGDINQPQHF.

Of note for this clone: Other DNA variants within this sample encode the same CDR3. The chain has TRBV5-1 and TRBJ1-5; no definite D call. CDR1 and CDR2 (germline): SGHRS, YFSETQ. Trimming stripped 0 bases from V and 5 bases from J, with 6 bases between. This CDR3 region has 13 residues. CDR3 sequence (DNA): TGCGCCAGCAGCTTGGCCGGAGATCAGCCCCAGCATTTT. It yields the protein CASSLAGDQPQHF.

This chain connects TRBV6-6 to TRBJ2-5, with D perhaps TRBD2 (5 bases). The V gene lost 7 bases and the J gene lost 2 bases, with 17 bases spanning the gap. The germline V gene has CDR1 MNHNY and CDR2 SVGAGI (reference sequence). This CDR3 has 15 amino acids. The CDR3 sequence is CASTPRAGAQETQYF. The CDR3 DNA follows: TGTGCCAGCACTCCTCGGGCGGGTGCGCAAGAGACCCAGTACTTC.

The chain has TRBV6-5 and TRBJ1-6, with 8 bases fitting TRBD1. Germline V gives CDR1 MNHEY, CDR2 SVGAGI. V was clipped by 6 bases and J by 4 bases; unmatched bases: 5. CDR3 length: 15 amino acids. Written as DNA, the CDR3 is TGTGCCAGCAGCCCAAGGACAGGGTATAATTCACCCCTCCACTTT. Amino acid sequence: CASSPRTGYNSPLHF.

Note on this clone: This specimen includes other DNA sequences encoding the same CDR3. V gene TRBV9 combines with J gene TRBJ1-1, with D possibly TRBD1 on 6 matching bases. The CDR3 is 14 residues long. Deletions cut 4 bases from V and 2 bases from J, with 12 bases between. CDR1 and CDR2 (germline): SGDLS, YYNGEE. As DNA, the CDR3 is TGTGCCAGCAGCCTGGAGGGGGGAAACACTGAAGCTTTCTTT. Its protein product is CASSLEGGNTEAFF.

The sample holds a few counts of this clone. CDR3 loop: CASSSSSGARNSPLHF. The CDR3 DNA is TGTGCCAGTAGTTCTTCCTCAGGGGCGCGGAATTCACCCCTCCACTTT. The gene calls are TRBV19 and TRBJ1-6, with D possibly TRBD1 on 6 matching bases. CDR1 is LNHDA and CDR2 is SQIVND in the germline V gene (reference sequence). This CDR3 has 16 residues. Trimming pared 5 bases from V and 7 bases from J, leaving 18 bases between.

The chain joins TRBV14 to TRBJ1-5, with a tentative D call TRBD1 (6 bases). This CDR3 has 17 amino acids. Germline V gene sequence: CDR1 SGHDN, CDR2 FVKESK. V gave up 2 bases and J gave up 1 base, with 15 bases separating them. CDR3 sequence reads: CASSQNSQGQSNQPQHF. The CDR3 DNA is TGTGCCAGCAGCCAAAATTCCCAAGGACAGAGCAATCAGCCCCAGCATTTT.

The J gene is TRBJ1-1, the V gene TRBV25-1, with 8 positions matching TRBD1. Germline-derived CDR1 and CDR2 are MGHDK and SYGVNS. V dropped 4 bases and J dropped 5; count of bases not matched to a gene: 6. CDR3 size: 14 residues. The CDR3 here is CASSGQGARTEAFF. The CDR3 DNA reads TGTGCCAGCAGTGGCCAGGGGGCGCGAACTGAAGCTTTCTTT.

The gene calls are TRBV6-5 and TRBJ2-5; D perhaps matches TRBD2 (5 bases). Germline CDR1 and CDR2: MNHEY and SVGAGI. The CDR3 is made up of 12 amino acids. V gave up 6 bases and J gave up 5 bases, with 10 bases separating them. The CDR3 DNA is TGTGCCAGCAGCAATACTAGGGAGACCCAGTACTTC. Translated: CASSNTRETQYF.

This chain joins TRBV2 and TRBJ1-4; TRBD1 is a possible D gene (5 bases). The germline CDR1 and CDR2 sequences are SNHLY and FYNNEI. Trimming left V 10 bases short and J 7 bases short, with 22 bases between. CDR3 length equals 15 residues. CDR3 DNA: TGTGCCACCCGTAAACTGGGGCAGGGTAGTGAAAAACTGTTTTTT. As protein: CATRKLGQGSEKLFF. The variable domain in full, with the rest retrieved from reference TRBV2 and TRBJ1-4, is EPEVTQTPSHQVTQMGQEVILRCVPISNHLYFYWYRQILGQKVEFLVSFYNNEISEKSEIFDDQFSVERPDGSNFTLKIRSTKLEDSAMYFCATRKLGQGSEKLFFGSGTQLSVL.

CDR3 DNA: TGCGCCAGCAGCGAAACCCAGGGGGCTCTCTACGAGCAGTACTTC. Translating it yields CASSETQGALYEQYF. The rearrangement links TRBV4-1 to TRBJ2-7, with TRBD1 matching over 8 bases. The germline CDR1 and CDR2 sequences are MGHRA and YSYEKL. CDR3 length: 15 amino acids. V shed 5 bases, J shed 3 bases, and the junction held 9 bases outside the gene matches.